This T cell receptor (beta chain) was documented in a study of T cells in Graves' hyperthyroidism and ophthalmopathy. There are 18 residues in the CDR3. Trimming cost V 2 bases and J 6 bases; bases outside gene matches: 16. Germline V gene lookup returns CDR1 ENHRY and CDR2 SYGVKD. There were TCR beta CDR3 regions amplified from RNA transcripts. The HTBI primer set drove a first-round RT-PCR of the TCR CDR3. TCRdb reanalysed the multiplex PCR reads using MiXCR and keeps one entry per CDR3 protein. This sample has 500,000 to 600,000 distinct CDR3 sequences, with 46% found just once. Sample: peripheral blood or thyroid tissue (not recorded which). The sequence derives from an adult woman with Graves' disease, either hyperthyroidism or ophthalmopathy (not recorded which). The chain recombines TRBV10-3 with TRBJ2-7; 10 nucleotides line up with TRBD1. Here the CDR3 reads CAISERGRADRGHREQYF. The CDR3 nucleotides read TGTGCCATCAGTGAGCGAGGCAGGGCCGACAGGGGGCATCGCGAGCAGTACTTC.